This T cell receptor (beta chain) derives from a study of neurological immune-mediated disorders. TCRdb reprocessed the 5' RACE reads via MiXCR and lists one record per CDR3 protein. The profile shows 50,000 or so distinct CDR3 sequences, 25% of them singletons. CDR1 and CDR2 (germline): DFQATT, SNEGSKA (reference sequence). The CDR3 sequence is 14 residues long. The V end lost 0 bases, the J end lost 8 bases, and 16 bases lay between the germline ends. This clonotype was detected many times. The specimen sequenced was PBMCs. The chain couples TRBV20-1 to TRBJ1-2; D remains ambiguous. This clonotype was sampled from a woman in her 70s in good health. Here the CDR3 reads CSARENQSLRGYTF. The CDR3 DNA follows: TGCAGTGCTAGAGAAAACCAATCTCTTCGGGGCTACACCTTC.